This entry features one T cell receptor beta chain sequence. Its binding antigen is unknown. No base-level quality is on record; no much larger clone is a single base apart. TCRbeta CDR3 regions were amplified from genomic DNA by means of the immunoSEQ Assay, a bias-controlled multiplex PCR. For the original study's pipeline: The number of nucleated cells in each sample was estimated from the amplification of reference gene primers within the assay. To quantify the absolute abundance of each unique TCRbeta CDR3 rearrangement, sequence reads were collapsed and filtered. For each sample, productive Simpson clonality was calculated as the square root of Simpson's diversity index across productive rearrangements. TCRdb took over this immuneACCESS table, retaining in-frame rearrangements with V and J assigned. Such tables are incomplete; in checked studies, under half of the missing clones stem from an unresolved V gene, and the remainder is unexplained. The V and J calls and the clone size are those of that table, but D and trimming were determined from the DNA. The sample table holds roughly 100,000 clones, of which about 88% were seen once. The top ten clonotypes cover 4.5% to 6% of the sample.

The data are from a study of blood T cell repertoires in COVID-19 (dated by TCRdb to 2018 to 2021). The study in broad terms: Samples covering the acute and convalescent phases of COVID-19 were provided by collaborators in the United States, Italy and Spain. The prospective study material was composed of cDNA or gDNA derived from T cells, B-cell-depleted T cells, or PBMCs. Deeply sampled blood TCRbeta repertoires from subjects exposed to, actively infected with, or recovered from COVID-19 were included in the dataset. The repertoires were made available in a free public database intended to serve as a resource for research on the immune response to SARS-CoV-2. The samples were drawn from two sources: the first 160 participants of the ongoing ImmuneRACE study, and 1,254 subjects contributed by 6 global collaborators. A de-identified subject ID, COVID-19 status, age in years and sex were almost always included in the sample metadata. Where available, HLA class I and class II types were taken from metadata supplied by the sample provider and were not determined by assay-based typing. Study-wide conclusions, independent of this receptor: The quantity of clinical and demographic metadata differed by source and by participant and was supplied without curation.

Each collaborating institution followed its own protocols to collect whole blood in K2EDTA tubes. Collaborator samples were shipped for TCRbeta analysis as frozen whole blood, isolated PBMCs, or DNA extracted from either sample type. The sequence derives from a woman of 80 years or more with active COVID-19. Sequencing input: peripheral blood.

CDR3 reads: CASSPQGGQLNEKLFF. The nucleotides read TGTGCCAGCAGCCCCCAAGGAGGACAGCTTAATGAAAAACTGTTTTTT. Recombination connected TRBV2 to TRBJ1-4; the best D guess is TRBD1, with 6 bases matching. The CDR3 spans 16 residues, from the cysteine through the phenylalanine. Only the CDR3 region is kept as DNA, spanning 48 bases read in frame from base 1. The germline V gene sets CDR1 to SNHLY and CDR2 to FYNNEI. The trim is 6 bases for V and 4 bases for J, with a gap of 18 bases between the germline ends. Joined to the reference TRBV2 and TRBJ1-4 proteins, this CDR3 gives the full variable domain: EPEVTQTPSHQVTQMGQEVILRCVPISNHLYFYWYRQILGQKVEFLVSFYNNEISEKSEIFDDQFSVERPDGSNFTLKIRSTKLEDSAMYFCASSPQGGQLNEKLFFGSGTQLSVL.